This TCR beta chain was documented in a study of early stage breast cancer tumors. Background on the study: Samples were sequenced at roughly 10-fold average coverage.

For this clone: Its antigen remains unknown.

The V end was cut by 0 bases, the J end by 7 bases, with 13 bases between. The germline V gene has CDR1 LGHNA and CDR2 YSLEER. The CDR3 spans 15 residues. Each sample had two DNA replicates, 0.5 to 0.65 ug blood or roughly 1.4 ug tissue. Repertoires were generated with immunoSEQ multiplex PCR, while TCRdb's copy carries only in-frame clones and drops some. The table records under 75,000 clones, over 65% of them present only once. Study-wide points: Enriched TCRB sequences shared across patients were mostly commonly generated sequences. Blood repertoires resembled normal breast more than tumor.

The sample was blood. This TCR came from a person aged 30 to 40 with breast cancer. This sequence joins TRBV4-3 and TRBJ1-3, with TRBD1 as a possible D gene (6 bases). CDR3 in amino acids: CASSQDRGGWNTIYF. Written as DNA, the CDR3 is TGCGCCAGCAGCCAAGATCGGGGGGGCTGGAACACCATATATTTT.